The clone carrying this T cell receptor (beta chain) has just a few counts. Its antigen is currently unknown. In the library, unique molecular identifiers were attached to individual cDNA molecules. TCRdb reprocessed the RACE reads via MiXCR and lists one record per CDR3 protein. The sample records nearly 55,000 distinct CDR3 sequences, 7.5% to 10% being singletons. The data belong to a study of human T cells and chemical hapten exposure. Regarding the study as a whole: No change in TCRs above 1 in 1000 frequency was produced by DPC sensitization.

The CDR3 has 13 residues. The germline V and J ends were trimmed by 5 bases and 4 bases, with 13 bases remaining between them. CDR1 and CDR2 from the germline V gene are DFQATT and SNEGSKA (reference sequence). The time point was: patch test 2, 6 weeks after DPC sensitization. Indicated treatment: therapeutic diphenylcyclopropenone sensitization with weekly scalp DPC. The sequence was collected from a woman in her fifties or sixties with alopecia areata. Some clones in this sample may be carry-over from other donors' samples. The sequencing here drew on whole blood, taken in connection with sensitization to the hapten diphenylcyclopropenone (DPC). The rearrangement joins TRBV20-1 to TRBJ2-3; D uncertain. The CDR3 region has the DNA TGCAGTGCTGCTTGGGGTTATTCAGATACGCAGTATTTT. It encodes CSAAWGYSDTQYF.